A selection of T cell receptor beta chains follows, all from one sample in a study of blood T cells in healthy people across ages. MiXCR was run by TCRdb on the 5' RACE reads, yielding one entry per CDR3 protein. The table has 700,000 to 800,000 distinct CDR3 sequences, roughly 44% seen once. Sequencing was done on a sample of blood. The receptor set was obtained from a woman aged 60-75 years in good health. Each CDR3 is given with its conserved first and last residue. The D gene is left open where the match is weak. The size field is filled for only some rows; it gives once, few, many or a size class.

TGTGCCACCAGTGGCGTAGCGGACAGAACTAATGAAAAACTGTTTTTT	CATSGVADRTNEKLFF	TRBJ1-4	once	TRBV24-1	NA
TGTGCCATCGCCCTCCCCGTCAACAGGGAAGAAGGCACAGATACGCAGTATTTT	CAIALPVNREEGTDTQYF	TRBJ2-3	many	TRBV10-3	NA
TGTGCCAGCACCTTCGGGGGGCCGGAGACCCAGTACTTC	CASTFGGPETQYF	TRBJ2-5	NA	TRBV6-1	NA
TGTGCCATCAGTGCGGCGGGAGCTCGAGAGACCCAGTACTTC	CAISAAGARETQYF	TRBJ2-5	many	TRBV10-3	TRBD2
TGTGCCAGCAGCTTAAGCGAGGGTTTTAGGTCCTCTGGGGCCAACGTCCTGACTTTC	CASSLSEGFRSSGANVLTF	TRBJ2-6	few	TRBV7-9	NA
TGTGCCAGCTACACTAGCGGGGACAATGAGCAGTACTTC	CASYTSGDNEQYF	TRBJ2-7	NA	TRBV6-2/TRBV6-3	TRBD2
TGTGCCAGCAGCGCAGGGAATGAGCAGTTCTTC	CASSAGNEQFF	TRBJ2-1	NA	TRBV9	NA
TGTGCCAGCAGTTTACTGGGGGCCTGGGAGCAGTACTTC	CASSLLGAWEQYF	TRBJ2-7	NA	TRBV12-3/TRBV12-4	NA
TGTGCCAGCAGTTTCGGGGATTCACCCCTCCACTTT	CASSFGDSPLHF	TRBJ1-6	few	TRBV12-3/TRBV12-4	NA
TGTGCCAGCAGCGTAACAGGGGAGGGTGGCTACACCTTC	CASSVTGEGGYTF	TRBJ1-2	many	TRBV9	TRBD1
TGTGCCAGCAACCAAGACCCTTGGAGTAGCGGGGGGGCCTGGGAGACCCAGTACTTC	CASNQDPWSSGGAWETQYF	TRBJ2-5	few	TRBV9	TRBD2
TGTGCCATCGAGGGGACGGTGGGCTATGGCTACACCTTC	CAIEGTVGYGYTF	TRBJ1-2	many	TRBV10-3	NA
TGTGCCAGCAGCTATTCGACAGGGAGGGGGGAAAAACTGTTTTTT	CASSYSTGRGEKLFF	TRBJ1-4	NA	TRBV7-2	TRBD1
TGTGCCAGCAGCTTGTTGACTAGCACTGGCTACGAGCAGTACTTC	CASSLLTSTGYEQYF	TRBJ2-7	NA	TRBV7-6	TRBD2
TGTGCCAGCAGTTTCAATCTAGGACAGGGTGAAGCTTTCTTT	CASSFNLGQGEAFF	TRBJ1-1	NA	TRBV6-2/TRBV6-3	TRBD1
TGTGCCAGCTCACCATCGGGCGTCCTGGGGGAGACCCAGTACTTC	CASSPSGVLGETQYF	TRBJ2-5	NA	TRBV18	NA
TGTGCCAGCAGTGAAACCCTCACAGGCGGAGCTTTCTTT	CASSETLTGGAFF	TRBJ1-1	NA	TRBV6-1	NA
TGCAGTGCTAGAGCTGGCGACAGGGTCGGGAATGAGCAGTACTTC	CSARAGDRVGNEQYF	TRBJ2-5	NA	TRBV20-1	TRBD1
TGCGCCAGCAGCTTGCAGGGGAGGGAAAAACTGTTTTTT	CASSLQGREKLFF	TRBJ1-4	NA	TRBV5-1	NA
TGCAGTGCGATCATAGGACAGGATGGCTACACCTTC	CSAIIGQDGYTF	TRBJ1-2	NA	TRBV20-1	TRBD1
TGTGCCAGTAGTAACCGACCGGGACTAGCGGGAGCATGGTCCTACAATGAGCAGTTCTTC	CASSNRPGLAGAWSYNEQFF	TRBJ2-1	once	TRBV19	TRBD2
TGCAGTGGGAGCCGACTAGCGGGGTCCTCGCGGGAGCAGTACTTC	CSGSRLAGSSREQYF	TRBJ2-5	few	TRBV20-1	TRBD2
TGCAGTGCTAGGACTAGCGGGGCCAACAATGAGCAGTTCTTC	CSARTSGANNEQFF	TRBJ2-1	NA	TRBV20-1	TRBD2
TGTGCCAGCACCGCGACAGGAGTTATCTCCACTGAAGCTTTCTTT	CASTATGVISTEAFF	TRBJ1-1	few	TRBV6-5	NA
TGCAGTGCTAGAGCAATGGACAAGGTTCCCAATGAGCAGTACTTC	CSARAMDKVPNEQYF	TRBJ2-7	NA	TRBV20-1	NA
TGTGCCAGCAGCCGGAAGGACAGGGCTTACGAGCAGTACTTC	CASSRKDRAYEQYF	TRBJ2-7	once	TRBV14	TRBD1
TGTGCCAGCAGCCCGGGCCTCACCCGGGCCCAGTACTTC	CASSPGLTRAQYF	TRBJ2-5	once	TRBV9	NA
TGCGCCAGCAGCCATTTAGCGGGAGACACAGATACGCAGTATTTT	CASSHLAGDTDTQYF	TRBJ2-3	NA	TRBV4-3	TRBD2
TGCGCCAGCAGCTTCTTGGGACAGAACTATGGCTACACCTTC	CASSFLGQNYGYTF	TRBJ1-2	NA	TRBV5-1	TRBD1
TGTGCCATCAGTGAGTCGGGGGACGATACGCAGTATTTT	CAISESGDDTQYF	TRBJ2-3	NA	TRBV10-3	NA
TGCGCCAGCAGCGCCGGGACAGTCACAGATACGCAGTATTTT	CASSAGTVTDTQYF	TRBJ2-3	few	TRBV5-1	TRBD1
TGCAGCGGGGGGTCCAAGCACGAGCAGTACTTC	CSGGSKHEQYF	TRBJ2-7	once	TRBV29-1	NA
TGTGCCAGCAGTTACGAGGGGACCCAAGAGACCCAGTACTTC	CASSYEGTQETQYF	TRBJ2-5	few	TRBV6-2/TRBV6-3	NA
TGTGCCAGCAGCCCTCTCTATAGCGGGGGGTCCGAAGAGACCCAGTACTTC	CASSPLYSGGSEETQYF	TRBJ2-5	few	TRBV14	TRBD2
TGTGCTAGTAATCCAGGGGGCTCCTACGAGCAGTACTTC	CASNPGGSYEQYF	TRBJ2-7	few	TRBV12-5	TRBD1
TGCAGCGTCGTCGGGGGGCGAGACGATAACTATGGCTACACCTTC	CSVVGGRDDNYGYTF	TRBJ1-2	NA	TRBV29-1	NA
TGTGCCAGCAGTTTATCCTCTCTAGCGGTTTACAGTGAGCAGTTCTTC	CASSLSSLAVYSEQFF	TRBJ2-1	NA	TRBV27	TRBD2
TGCAGCGTTGGACTAGCCAATGAGCAGTACTTC	CSVGLANEQYF	TRBJ2-5	few	TRBV29-1	TRBD2
TGCAGCGTAGAAAGACAGGCTGGAGATACGCAGTATTTT	CSVERQAGDTQYF	TRBJ2-3	NA	TRBV29-1	NA
TGCGCCAGCAGCTCCAGGGACAAGACGAACACTGAAGCTTTCTTT	CASSSRDKTNTEAFF	TRBJ1-1	NA	TRBV7-6	NA
TGTGCCAGCAGCTTAGGGACAGTTTCCTACAATGAGCAGTTCTTC	CASSLGTVSYNEQFF	TRBJ2-1	many	TRBV7-3	TRBD1
TGTGCCAGCAGCTCTAGCGGGAGTGGGAACAATGAGCAGTTCTTC	CASSSSGSGNNEQFF	TRBJ2-1	few	TRBV7-3	TRBD2
TGCAGTGGACGGGACTTAACTAGCACAGATACGCAGTATTTT	CSGRDLTSTDTQYF	TRBJ2-3	NA	TRBV20-1	NA
TGTGCCAGCAGCTTATGGGGGGAAGACGAGCAGTACTTC	CASSLWGEDEQYF	TRBJ2-7	few	TRBV11-3	NA
TGCGCCAGCAGCGAGGACGGCTCCTACGAGCAGTACTTC	CASSEDGSYEQYF	TRBJ2-7	NA	TRBV5-1	NA
TGTGCCAGCAGGAACCCAGGACTAGCGGGGAACACAGATACGCAGTATTTT	CASRNPGLAGNTDTQYF	TRBJ2-3	NA	TRBV6-6	TRBD2
TGCAGCGTTGCAGGGACAGTCCACTCCTACGAGCAGTACTTC	CSVAGTVHSYEQYF	TRBJ2-7	many	TRBV29-1	TRBD1
TGTGCCAGCAGTGGGTTTAGGGATCAGCCCCAGCATTTT	CASSGFRDQPQHF	TRBJ1-5	few	TRBV2	NA
TGTGCCAGCAGTTACTGGCAGGGAGTAGATGAGCAGTTCTTC	CASSYWQGVDEQFF	TRBJ2-1	many	TRBV6-2/TRBV6-3	NA
TGTGCCAGCAGTTACTCGGCGGTTGGGTTTTCCAACTATGGCTACACCTTC	CASSYSAVGFSNYGYTF	TRBJ1-2	NA	TRBV6-5	NA
TGTGCCAGTAGTGTTTACACAGATACGCAGTATTTT	CASSVYTDTQYF	TRBJ2-3	few	TRBV19	NA
TGTGCCAGCAGTTACAACGGTGTTGAGCAGTACTTC	CASSYNGVEQYF	TRBJ2-5	NA	TRBV6-2/TRBV6-3	NA
TGTGCCAGCAGCTTGTGGCGAAGCTCCTACAATGAGCAGTTCTTC	CASSLWRSSYNEQFF	TRBJ2-1	few	TRBV7-3	NA
TGTGCCAGCAGCTTAGGGACAGCCGCCAACAATGAGCAGTTCTTC	CASSLGTAANNEQFF	TRBJ2-1	NA	TRBV11-1	NA
TGCGCCAGCAGCCAAGATCGGGTTAGCGGGCAGGAGACCCAGTACTTC	CASSQDRVSGQETQYF	TRBJ2-5	NA	TRBV4-1	TRBD2
TGTGCCAGCAGTGAACTCGCGGGTAGCGTTCAAGGGCAGTTCTTC	CASSELAGSVQGQFF	TRBJ2-1	few	TRBV6-1	NA
TGCAGTGCCCCATTGTTAGGGGCCAAAAACATTCAGTACTTC	CSAPLLGAKNIQYF	TRBJ2-4	NA	TRBV20-1	NA
TGCGCCAGCAGCTTTCTAGACTCGGAAGAGACCCAGTACTTC	CASSFLDSEETQYF	TRBJ2-5	many	TRBV5-1	NA
TGTGCCAGCAGTTATAGCGGGAGAGAAGAGACCCAGTACTTC	CASSYSGREETQYF	TRBJ2-5	NA	TRBV6-5	TRBD2
TGTGCCAGCACCGGAAACAAAGTGGGAAGTGAGCAGTTCTTC	CASTGNKVGSEQFF	TRBJ2-1	few	TRBV2	NA